A single sample gave rise to the 31 T cell receptor beta chains below, sequenced in a study of human T cells and chemical hapten exposure. Time point: pre-sensitization, week 0. Treatment noted: therapeutic diphenylcyclopropenone sensitization with weekly scalp DPC. TCRdb called the RACE reads again in MiXCR, with one record for every CDR3 protein. The profile shows 250,000 or so distinct CDR3 sequences, just under 8% of them singletons. The sample in question was whole blood, obtained in connection with sensitization to the hapten diphenylcyclopropenone (DPC). These receptors were obtained from a young man with alopecia areata. Some clones in this sample may be carry-over from other donors' samples.

This clonotype has more than one count but fewer than ten. The V and J genes are TRBV18 and TRBJ2-1; weak D call: TRBD1 (5 bases). Trimming cost V 2 bases and J 4 bases, with 15 bases left between them. The CDR3 runs 16 residues. Germline values: CDR1 KGHSH, CDR2 LQKENI. CDR3 in DNA: TGTGCCAGCTCACCATCTCCAGGGATTTTTTACAATGAGCAGTTCTTC. This gives the protein CASSPSPGIFYNEQFF. The variable domain in full, with the rest retrieved from reference TRBV18 and TRBJ2-1, is NAGVMQNPRHLVRRRGQEARLRCSPMKGHSHVYWYRQLPEEGLKFMVYLQKENIIDESGMPKERFSAEFPKEGPSILRIQQVVRGDSAAYFCASSPSPGIFYNEQFFGPGTRLTVL.

This CDR3 reads CASSLDGLLGRTGRNEQFF. In DNA, the CDR3 is TGTGCCAGCAGCTTGGACGGACTCCTAGGACGCACAGGGCGCAATGAGCAGTTCTTC. The rearrangement links TRBV7-9 to TRBJ2-1, with a possible D match to TRBD1 (6 bases). The CDR3 has 19 residues. The V and J ends lost 3 bases and 6 bases respectively, with 27 bases between them. CDR1 is SEHNR and CDR2 is FQNEAQ in the germline V gene (reference sequence).

This clonotype has ten or more counts. The rearrangement joins TRBV7-2 to TRBJ2-5, with TRBD2 as a possible D gene (6 bases). From germline, CDR1 is SGHTA and CDR2 FQGNSA. Trimming took 3 bases from V and 2 from J, leaving 10 bases between them. The CDR3 sequence is 14 residues long. The CDR3 DNA reads as TGTGCCAGCAGCTTCCGGGACTTTCAAGAGACCCAGTACTTC. Protein product: CASSFRDFQETQYF.

The table lists this clonotype with many counts. CDR3 region: CSVGLMNTEAFF. The CDR3 nucleotides are TGCAGCGTAGGACTGATGAACACTGAAGCTTTCTTT. The chain combines TRBV29-1 with TRBJ1-1; D unclear. The CDR3 contains 12 residues. CDR1 SQVTM and CDR2 ANQGSEA come from the germline V gene. The germline V and J ends were trimmed by 6 bases and 0 bases, with 8 bases remaining between them.

This clonotype showed up just a few times. This chain links TRBV4-3 with TRBJ1-6; 7 bases fit TRBD1. The CDR3 sequence is 15 residues long. J was trimmed by 7 bases and V by 2 bases; bases with no gene match: 5. CDR1 and CDR2 from the germline V gene are LGHNA and YSLEER. In nucleotides, the CDR3 is TGCGCCAGCAGCCAAACCGGGACAGCCAATTCACCCCTCCACTTT. The encoded protein is CASSQTGTANSPLHF.

Comments on this clonotype: Possible read error: a much larger clone is one base away. CDR3 protein: CVSSPHPGTGDTYTF. Written as DNA, the CDR3 is TGCGTCAGCAGCCCCCACCCCGGGACAGGGGATACATACACCTTC. The chain recombines TRBV4-3 with TRBJ1-2; 10 bases line up with TRBD1. The germline V gene encodes CDR1 LGHNA and CDR2 YSLEER. The CDR3 is 15 amino acids.

In this sample, this clonotype turned up many times. The J gene is TRBJ1-1, the V gene TRBV29-1; D is ambiguous. This CDR3 comprises 13 residues. The V gene lost 1 base and the J gene lost 1 base, with 7 bases spanning the gap. CDR1 and CDR2 (germline): SQVTM, ANQGSEA. CDR3 loop: CSVEGRTNTEAFF. The CDR3 DNA is TGCAGCGTTGAAGGTCGGACGAACACTGAAGCTTTCTTT.

This clonotype was observed many times. The V call is TRBV11-1, the J call TRBJ2-2, with D possibly being TRBD1 (5 bases). Looked up from germline, CDR1 is SGHAT and CDR2 is FQDESV (reference sequence). The CDR3 has 12 residues. Trimming removed 8 bases from V and 5 bases from J, with 9 bases in between. The CDR3 DNA follows: TGTGCCAGCGGCTCAGGGACCGGGGAGCTGTTTTTT. The encoded protein is CASGSGTGELFF.

V gene TRBV4-3 combines with J gene TRBJ2-1; no firm D call. The CDR3 extends over 14 amino acids. The V and J ends lost 0 bases and 7 bases respectively, with 10 bases between them. Germline V lookup: CDR1 LGHNA, CDR2 YSLEER. The CDR3 nucleotides read TGCGCCAGCAGCCAAGAGCGCTCCAGGAATGAGCAGTTCTTC. This codes for CASSQERSRNEQFF.

There are many counts of this clonotype. V usage is TRBV4-1 and J usage is TRBJ2-3; 11 nucleotides match TRBD1. Germline assignment: CDR1 MGHRA and CDR2 YSYEKL. The V and J ends lost 4 bases and 4 bases, in that order; junction bases with no gene match: 7. The CDR3 totals 16 residues. DNA of the CDR3: TGCGCCAGCAGCCCTGGACAGGGGGCGGACGCAGATACGCAGTATTTT. Amino acids: CASSPGQGADADTQYF.

The CDR3 DNA sequence: TGTGCCAGCAGTACCGGACATGCCTATAATTCACCCCTCCACTTT. Its translation is CASSTGHAYNSPLHF. The chain carries TRBV6-5 and TRBJ1-6, with a tentative D call TRBD1 (5 bases). There are 15 residues in the CDR3. Germline V gene sequence: CDR1 MNHEY, CDR2 SVGAGI. V gave up 5 bases and J gave up 2 bases, with 10 bases separating them.

This clonotype was counted a few times. The chain carries TRBV3-1 and TRBJ1-5, with unresolved D. Germline V gene data show CDR1 as LGHDT and CDR2 as YNNKEL (reference sequence). Deletions cut 0 bases from V and 0 bases from J, with 15 bases between. CDR3 length equals 18 residues. The CDR3 is CASSQDPGLKDSNQPQHF. Here the CDR3 DNA reads TGTGCCAGCAGCCAAGATCCAGGCCTTAAAGATAGCAATCAGCCCCAGCATTTT.

The V and J genes are TRBV27 and TRBJ1-4; D may be TRBD1 (5 bases). This CDR3 spans 15 amino acids. The germline CDR1 and CDR2 sequences are MNHEY and SMNVEV (reference sequence). Trimming removed 5 bases at V and 2 bases at J, with 12 bases between. Here the CDR3 DNA reads TGTGCCAGCAGTCCGGGGCCGCAGACTAATGAAAAACTGTTTTTT. The encoded protein is CASSPGPQTNEKLFF.

This clonotype was observed a handful of times. The rearrangement uses TRBV5-1 and TRBJ2-1, with D possibly called TRBD1 or TRBD2 (5 bases each). Trimming removed 4 bases at V and 7 bases at J, with 18 bases between. Germline-derived CDR1 and CDR2 are SGHRS and YFSETQ. The CDR3 is 15 residues long. The CDR3 loop is CASSQGHSGGNEQFF. CDR3 bases: TGCGCCAGCAGCCAAGGACATAGTGGGGGAAATGAGCAGTTCTTC.

CDR3 sequence reads: CASSQVARSSYEQYF. The CDR3 nucleotides are TGCGCCAGCAGCCAAGTTGCACGGAGCTCCTACGAGCAGTACTTC. The chain couples TRBV4-3 to TRBJ2-7; D is unresolved. The CDR3 has 15 amino acids. The V gene lost 1 base and the J gene lost 0 bases, with 10 bases spanning the gap. The germline CDR1 and CDR2 sequences are LGHNA and YSLEER.

This CDR3 reads CASSVGVSRGRLYGYTF. In DNA, the CDR3 is TGTGCCAGCAGCGTAGGAGTCTCGAGGGGCCGACTCTATGGCTACACCTTC. V and J are TRBV9 and TRBJ1-2, with TRBD1 as a possible D gene (5 bases). The CDR3 has 17 amino acids. CDR1 and CDR2 (germline): SGDLS, YYNGEE. Trimming cost V 0 bases and J 4 bases, with 19 bases left between them.

The chain carries TRBV4-2 and TRBJ1-4; no reliable D call. Germline CDR1 is LGHNA and CDR2 is YNFKEQ. Trimming took off 4 bases at V and 0 bases at J, with 18 bases between the two ends. This CDR3 region has 18 residues. In nucleotides, the CDR3 is TGTGCCAGCAGCCCTGTAGGGTGGGGAAAGGCAACTAATGAAAAACTGTTTTTT. Its translation is CASSPVGWGKATNEKLFF.

This clonotype was picked up a small number of times. V and J are TRBV2 and TRBJ1-4, with a tentative D call TRBD1 (6 bases). CDR1 is SNHLY, CDR2 FYNNEI, per germline. V lost 6 bases, J lost 0 bases, and 8 bases lay in between. The CDR3 length is 14 residues. The CDR3 DNA is TGTGCCAGCAGATACAGGGCAACTAATGAAAAACTGTTTTTT. Its translation is CASRYRATNEKLFF.

The rearrangement joins TRBV20-1 to TRBJ2-7, with D possibly TRBD1 on 5 matching bases. The CDR3 is made up of 14 amino acids. Trimming took off 6 bases at V and 5 bases at J, with 20 bases between the two ends. Looked up from germline, CDR1 is DFQATT and CDR2 is SNEGSKA (reference sequence). Here the CDR3 reads CSAAQGVRGHEQYF. CDR3 nucleotide sequence: TGCAGTGCCGCCCAAGGGGTTCGCGGCCACGAGCAGTACTTC.

This clonotype has just a few counts. This chain uses TRBV29-1 with TRBJ1-2, with 9 bases that match TRBD1. This CDR3 comprises 15 residues. The germline CDR1 and CDR2 sequences are SQVTM and ANQGSEA. V shed 4 bases and J 0 bases; nucleotides not matched to a gene: 6. The CDR3 spells CSVVRDREANYGYTF. DNA of the CDR3: TGCAGCGTTGTCCGGGACAGGGAAGCTAACTATGGCTACACCTTC. Combining the CDR3 with reference TRBV29-1 and TRBJ1-2 gives the whole variable domain SAVISQKPSRDICQRGTSLTIQCQVDSQVTMMFWYRQQPGQSLTLIATANQGSEATYESGFVIDKFPISRPNLTFSTLTVSNMSPEDSSIYLCSVVRDREANYGYTFGSGTRLTVV.

This clonotype has only a few counts. The chain couples TRBV3-1 to TRBJ1-5, with D unresolved. The V end was cut by 0 bases, the J end by 0 bases, with 6 bases between. Germline-derived CDR1 and CDR2 are LGHDT and YNNKEL (reference sequence). The CDR3 consists of 15 residues. Here the CDR3 DNA reads TGTGCCAGCAGCCAAGACGCACATAGCAATCAGCCCCAGCATTTT. Translated: CASSQDAHSNQPQHF.

This clonotype was seen a handful of times. V and J are TRBV7-3 and TRBJ1-6, with 8 bases fitting TRBD1. CDR1 is SGHTA and CDR2 is FQGTGA in the germline V gene. The V gene end was trimmed by 0 bases and the J gene end by 6 bases; junction bases not matched to a gene: 4. The CDR3 spans 16 residues. CDR3 protein: CASSLTPGGFNSPLHF. The CDR3 DNA reads TGTGCCAGCAGCTTAACGCCAGGGGGCTTTAATTCACCCCTCCACTTT.

The genes are TRBV7-3 and TRBJ2-3, with 10 positions matching TRBD2. Losses at the gene ends were 4 bases for V and 6 bases for J; bases not matched to a gene: 7. CDR3 length: 15 residues. In germline, CDR1 is SGHTA, CDR2 FQGTGA. The CDR3 coding sequence is TGTGCCAGCAGCTCAGATCTGGGACTAGCGGATACGCAGTATTTT. It encodes CASSSDLGLADTQYF.

This clonotype showed up just a few times. The chain employs TRBV7-9 and TRBJ1-5; 8 bases agree with TRBD1. With 5 bases clipped from V and 1 base from J, the junction kept 7 bases outside the gene matches. Germline V lookup: CDR1 SEHNR, CDR2 FQNEAQ (reference sequence). CDR3 length: 16 amino acids. The CDR3 protein is CASSPDRVGSNQPQHF. Written as DNA, the CDR3 is TGTGCCAGCAGCCCGGACAGGGTCGGCAGCAATCAGCCCCAGCATTTT.

This clonotype has ten or more counts. V gene TRBV7-3 combines with J gene TRBJ2-5; D is unclear. Looked up from germline, CDR1 is SGHTA and CDR2 is FQGTGA. V was shortened by 1 base and J by 2 bases, with 5 bases between the two germline ends. The CDR3 sequence is 13 residues long. The CDR3 here is CASSLNRQETQYF. The CDR3 bases are TGTGCCAGCAGCTTAAACCGACAAGAGACCCAGTACTTC.

The table lists this clonotype with many counts. V gene TRBV20-1 combines with J gene TRBJ2-3; D remains ambiguous. V lost 7 bases and J 7 bases, leaving 9 bases between the germline ends. Germline values: CDR1 DFQATT, CDR2 SNEGSKA (reference sequence). This CDR3 has 10 residues. The CDR3 is CSVVDNTQYF. The CDR3 nucleotides read TGCAGTGTCGTTGATAATACGCAGTATTTT.

The chain couples TRBV20-1 to TRBJ2-1, with 8 bases lining up with TRBD2. Germline values: CDR1 DFQATT, CDR2 SNEGSKA (reference sequence). This CDR3 region has 16 residues. V was pared by 6 bases and J by 9 bases, with 19 bases of the junction left unmatched. Here the CDR3 reads CSAPSGTRVFGGEQFF. Written as DNA, the CDR3 is TGCAGTGCCCCGAGCGGGACTAGGGTCTTCGGGGGTGAGCAGTTCTTC.

This clonotype was counted a few times. Here the CDR3 reads CSARGTSGAGELFF. CDR3 bases: TGCAGTGCTAGAGGGACTAGCGGGGCCGGGGAGCTGTTTTTT. The genes are TRBV20-1 and TRBJ2-2; 12 positions match TRBD2. Trimming at V came to 1 base and at J to 6 bases, leaving 0 bases not matched to a gene. The CDR3 has 14 residues. The germline V gene has CDR1 DFQATT and CDR2 SNEGSKA (reference sequence).

This clonotype has at least ten counts. V and J are TRBV12-3 or TRBV12-4 and TRBJ1-4; no clear D gene. Trimming took off 6 bases at V and 13 bases at J, with 15 bases between the two ends. The length of the CDR3 is 12 residues. CDR3 in amino acids: CASSLRMAGLFF. The CDR3 DNA follows: TGTGCCAGCAGCCTGCGCATGGCCGGACTGTTTTTT.

The chain uses TRBV7-2 and TRBJ2-3; D gene uncertain. Looked up from germline, CDR1 is SGHTA and CDR2 is FQGNSA. V lost 5 bases and J lost 4, with 7 bases in between. The CDR3 has 12 amino acids. As DNA, the CDR3 is TGTGCCAGCAGCCCTGCAGCAGATACGCAGTATTTT. This gives the protein CASSPAADTQYF.

The sample holds a few counts of this clonotype. The chain combines TRBV6-2 or TRBV6-3 with TRBJ2-5; possibly TRBD1 for D (5 bases). In germline, CDR1 is MNHEY, CDR2 SVGEGT. Trimming removed 4 bases from V and 9 bases from J, with 12 bases in between. The CDR3 totals 12 residues. CDR3 in DNA: TGTGCCAGCAGTTTTAGCATGGGGCCCCAGTACTTC. The encoded protein is CASSFSMGPQYF.